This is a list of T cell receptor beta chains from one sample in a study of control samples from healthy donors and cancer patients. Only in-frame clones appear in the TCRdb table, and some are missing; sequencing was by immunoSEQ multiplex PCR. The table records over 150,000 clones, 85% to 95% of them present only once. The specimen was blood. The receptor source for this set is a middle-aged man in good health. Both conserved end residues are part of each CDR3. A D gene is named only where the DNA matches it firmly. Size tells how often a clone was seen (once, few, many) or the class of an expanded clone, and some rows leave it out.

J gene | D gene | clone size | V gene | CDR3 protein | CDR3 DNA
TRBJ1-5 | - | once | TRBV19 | CASSSNGALNQPQHF | TGTGCCAGTAGTTCTAACGGAGCCCTAAATCAGCCCCAGCATTTT
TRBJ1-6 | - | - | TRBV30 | CAWSSGLIVSSYNSPLHF | TGTGCCTGGAGTTCCGGTCTCATAGTTAGCTCCTATAATTCACCCCTCCACTTT
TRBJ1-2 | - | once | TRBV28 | CASSMIGINYGYTF | TGTGCCAGCAGTATGATCGGGATTAACTATGGCTACACCTTC
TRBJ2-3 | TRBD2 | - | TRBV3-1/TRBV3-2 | CASSAAGLAGDTQYF | TGTGCCAGCAGCGCGGCTGGGCTAGCGGGAGATACGCAGTATTTT
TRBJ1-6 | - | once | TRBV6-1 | CASSERFLDSTSGLKNSPLHF | TGTGCCAGCAGTGAACGATTCCTCGATTCGACCTCGGGGCTTAAGAATTCACCCCTCCACTTT
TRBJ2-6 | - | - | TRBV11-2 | CASSLKDAELSGANVLTF | TGTGCCAGCAGCTTAAAAGACGCGGAATTGTCTGGGGCCAACGTCCTGACTTTC
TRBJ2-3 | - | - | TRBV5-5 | CASSLDRVVTDTQYF | TGTGCCAGCAGCTTGGACAGGGTAGTAACAGATACGCAGTATTTT
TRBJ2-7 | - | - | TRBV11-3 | CASSDNSYEQYF | TGTGCCAGCAGCGACAACTCCTACGAGCAGTACTTC
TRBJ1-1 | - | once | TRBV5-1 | CASRSGAEAFF | TGCGCCAGCAGGTCCGGGGCTGAAGCTTTCTTT
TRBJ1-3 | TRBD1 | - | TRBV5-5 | CASSLGQGADTIYF | TGTGCCAGCAGCTTAGGACAGGGGGCCGACACCATATATTTT
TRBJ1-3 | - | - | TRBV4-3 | CASSQDRGRGNTIYF | TGCGCCAGCAGCCAAGACAGGGGCCGGGGAAACACCATATATTTT
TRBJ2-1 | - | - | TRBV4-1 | CASSQDREGRLRQFF | TGCGCCAGCAGCCAAGATCGAGAGGGCCGACTGAGGCAGTTCTTC
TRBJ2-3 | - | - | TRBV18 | CASSPAGRDDTQYF | TGTGCCAGCTCACCGGCAGGGCGCGACGATACGCAGTATTTT
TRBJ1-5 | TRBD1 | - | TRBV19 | CASNRQGAPSNQPQHF | TGTGCCAGTAATCGACAGGGGGCCCCTAGCAATCAGCCCCAGCATTTT
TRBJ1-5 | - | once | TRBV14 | CASSQDPSGPQHF | TGTGCCAGCAGCCAAGATCCATCGGGGCCCCAGCATTTT
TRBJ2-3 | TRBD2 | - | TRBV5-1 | CASSTSGGVTDTQYF | TGCGCCAGCAGCACAAGCGGGGGGGTCACAGATACGCAGTATTTT
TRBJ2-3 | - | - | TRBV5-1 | CASSLGRSTDTQYF | TGCGCCAGCAGCTTGGGTCGGAGCACAGATACGCAGTATTTT
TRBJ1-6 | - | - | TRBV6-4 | CAILSNSPLHF | TGTGCCATTCTATCGAATTCACCCCTCCACTTT
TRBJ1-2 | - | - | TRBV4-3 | CASSQVETDYGYTF | TGCGCCAGCAGCCAAGTGGAGACCGACTATGGCTACACCTTC
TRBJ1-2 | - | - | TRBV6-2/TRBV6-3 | CASSYHSRTDYGYTF | TGTGCCAGCAGTTACCACAGCCGGACGGACTATGGCTACACCTTC
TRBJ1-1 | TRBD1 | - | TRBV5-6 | CASSHQGALTEAFF | TGTGCCAGCAGCCATCAGGGGGCGCTTACTGAAGCTTTCTTT
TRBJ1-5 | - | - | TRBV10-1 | CASSHREPNQPQHF | TGCGCCAGCAGTCACAGGGAACCCAATCAGCCCCAGCATTTT
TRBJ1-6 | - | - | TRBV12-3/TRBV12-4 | CASSLAEGSPLHF | TGTGCCAGCAGTTTGGCGGAGGGGTCACCCCTCCACTTT
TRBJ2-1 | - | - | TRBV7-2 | CASSLGGWQFF | TGTGCCAGCAGCTTAGGGGGGTGGCAGTTCTTC
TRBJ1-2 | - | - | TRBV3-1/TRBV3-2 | CASSQDMTGTRGYTF | TGTGCCAGCAGCCAAGATATGACAGGTACCCGTGGCTACACCTTC
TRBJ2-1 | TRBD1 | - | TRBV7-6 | CASSHMIGQGPNNEQFF | TGTGCCAGCAGCCATATGATTGGACAGGGCCCCAATAATGAGCAGTTCTTC
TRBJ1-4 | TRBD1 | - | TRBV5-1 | CASSRDSGNEKLFF | TGCGCCAGCAGTCGGGACAGCGGTAATGAAAAACTGTTTTTT
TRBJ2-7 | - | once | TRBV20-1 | CSASDWKNYEQYF | TGCAGTGCTAGTGACTGGAAAAACTACGAGCAGTACTTC
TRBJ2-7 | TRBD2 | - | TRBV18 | CASSLQTSDEQYF | TGTGCCAGCTCACTCCAGACTAGCGACGAGCAGTACTTC
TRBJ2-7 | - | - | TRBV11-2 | CASSLRQGSSYEQYF | TGTGCCAGCAGCTTACGGCAGGGATCTTCCTACGAGCAGTACTTC
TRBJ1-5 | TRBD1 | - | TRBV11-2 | CASSLAGTGVNQPQHF | TGTGCCAGCAGCCTAGCTGGGACAGGGGTCAATCAGCCCCAGCATTTT